Listed below are T cell receptor beta chains from one sample, sequenced in a study of T cell repertoires in cytomegalovirus infection. The antigens of these receptors remain unknown. TCRdb reprocessed the reads via MiXCR and lists one record per CDR3 protein. The table records some 500,000 distinct CDR3 sequences, almost 40% of them present only once. Specimen: cultured PBMCs, collected from culture after CMV antigen stimulation. These receptors originate from a human donor in good health (CMV status not recorded). Some clones in this sample may be carry-over from other donors' samples. Each CDR3 is given with its conserved first and last residue.

j_call v_call cdr3_aa
TRBJ2-1 TRBV6-5 CASMEGGGEQFF
TRBJ1-3 TRBV7-6 CASSLGGTGDRNTIYF
TRBJ2-1 TRBV5-4 CASQSGGSAYNEQFF
TRBJ2-1 TRBV7-6 CASSRLAGDSEQFF
TRBJ2-7 TRBV7-8 CASSPAPRGGAYEQYF
TRBJ2-1 TRBV7-2 CASSFRTGIYNEQFF
TRBJ1-5 TRBV18 CASSPIREGQPQHF
TRBJ1-5 TRBV20-1 CSARDDRSSNQPQHF
TRBJ2-3 TRBV12-3/TRBV12-4 CASSLQVAVSPRDTQYF
TRBJ2-3 TRBV4-1 CASSQYRLADTDTQYF
TRBJ2-1 TRBV18 CASSQRMDNEQFF
TRBJ2-1 TRBV5-1 CASSSDLASYNEQFF
TRBJ1-2 TRBV10-3 CAITLDDRGYGYTF
TRBJ2-1 TRBV6-2/TRBV6-3 CASSWRGGDYNEQFF
TRBJ1-5 TRBV7-8 CASSLARTFNQPQHF
TRBJ1-1 TRBV20-1 CSANPSDRVNTEAFF
TRBJ2-3 TRBV6-6 CASSVGSVSTDTQYF
TRBJ1-5 TRBV27 CASITPDRDNQPQHF
TRBJ1-2 TRBV18 CASSSTGGVIGYTF
TRBJ2-3 TRBV20-1 CSARDSAGVDTQYF
TRBJ1-5 TRBV7-6 CASSPLVDSGPQHF
TRBJ2-3 TRBV20-1 CSARGGYTQYF
TRBJ2-7 TRBV12-3/TRBV12-4 CASSLWQGAYYEQYF
TRBJ1-2 TRBV7-8 CASSPNRVRDYGYTF
TRBJ2-7 TRBV7-2 CASSTREFRRTGSSYEQYF
TRBJ2-3 TRBV4-1 CASSYRVGDTDTQYF
TRBJ1-5 TRBV6-1 CASSYNRGGNQPQHF
TRBJ1-2 TRBV19 CASSPTGDQPGYTF
TRBJ2-3 TRBV29-1 CSAATSGSTDTQYF
TRBJ2-3 TRBV12-3/TRBV12-4 CATKPGYRGTSTDTQYF
TRBJ1-4 TRBV12-3/TRBV12-4 CASSFSGFLEKLFF
TRBJ2-1 TRBV5-4 CASSGRTSGDHNEQFF
TRBJ1-1 TRBV27 CASSLSRLNTEAFF
TRBJ1-1 TRBV6-2/TRBV6-3 CASRDLSGNTEAFF
TRBJ2-7 TRBV7-2 CASSPGGLAGGTSYEQYF
TRBJ1-4 TRBV28 CASSSEPSREKLFF
TRBJ2-2 TRBV6-1 CASSQQTGELFF
TRBJ2-7 TRBV5-1 CASSLVGAGDEQYF
TRBJ2-3 TRBV2 CASSEELAGAFTDTQYF
TRBJ2-2 TRBV11-3 CASSSPGQSGTGELFF
TRBJ2-3 TRBV6-6 CASSPGQSGGDTQYF
TRBJ2-5 TRBV5-1 CASSLAGVGGQETQYF
TRBJ2-1 TRBV7-6 CASSSTSGIYNEQFF
TRBJ2-7 TRBV20-1 CSAQRTSGTYEQYF
TRBJ2-7 TRBV7-2 CASSLVSSGTGSYEQYF
TRBJ2-7 TRBV7-2 CASSLARRLAGGTGEQYF
TRBJ2-7 TRBV20-1 CSAQESYEQYF
TRBJ2-6 TRBV7-9 CASSPNPNIISGANVLTF
TRBJ2-2 TRBV11-2 CASSYDPYPRELFF
TRBJ1-5 TRBV7-2 CASSLGTGERPQHF
TRBJ1-2 TRBV7-2 CASSLGGGLNYGYTF
TRBJ2-4 TRBV12-3/TRBV12-4 CASSLTNGGENIQYF
TRBJ2-3 TRBV7-2 CASSLAGGLAGGPIDTQYF
TRBJ2-5 TRBV7-2 CASSLETVQETQYF
TRBJ2-3 TRBV29-1 CSVGLAGGGTDTQYF
TRBJ2-3 TRBV6-8 CASNQEGGASTDTQYF
TRBJ2-3 TRBV6-2/TRBV6-3 CASSYLGQSAQYF